The clone carrying this T cell receptor (beta chain) was observed a few times. Its target is not known. Repertoires were generated with immunoSEQ multiplex PCR, while TCRdb's copy carries only in-frame clones and drops some. The repertoire consists of some 250,000 clones, with roughly 90% occurring once and the leading ten covering roughly 10%. The data are from a study of Ad26.COV2.S vaccination and SARS-CoV-2 variants. Study-level information: Donor was one of the participants in the Ad26.COV2.S arm of the COV1001 trial. Overall study results and limits: Vaccinees displayed broader spike-specific TCR repertoires than placebo recipients. Vaccinated and placebo-treated recipients had similar non-spike TCR breadth.

Treatment defined: over 15 received Ad26.COV2.S at low or high dose, single or two shots; five or six received placebo; per-sample allocation not given. On day 63 after the first injection, vaccine and placebo recipients gave samples. Germline assignment: CDR1 LNHDA and CDR2 SQIVND (reference sequence). The CDR3 contains 15 residues. The V gene lost 5 bases and the J gene lost 7 bases, with 18 bases spanning the gap. The source of this sequence is a person between 18 and 65 years old who received the Ad26.COV2.S COVID-19 vaccine or a placebo. The sequencing here drew on peripheral blood, taken in a trial of Ad26.COV2.S vaccine versus placebo. The V call is TRBV19, the J call TRBJ1-5; TRBD1 is a possible D gene (6 bases). The CDR3 here is CASSLPQGGWQPQHF. Here the CDR3 DNA reads TGTGCCAGTAGTCTTCCCCAAGGGGGGTGGCAGCCCCAGCATTTT.